Listed below are T cell receptor beta chains from one sample, sequenced in a study of cytomegalovirus exposure and HLA in healthy donors. Some clones are missing from TCRdb's copy, which holds only in-frame ones; the method was immunoSEQ multiplex PCR. The sample records 180,000 or so clones, 75% to 90% being singletons. Sequences were obtained from PBMCs. The receptor set was obtained from a man younger than 35 in good health and CMV-seropositive. Both conserved end residues are part of each CDR3. A D gene is named only where the DNA matches it firmly. Not all rows give a size; the values are once, few, many and, for expanded clones, a class.

D: TRBD2; V: TRBV4-3; size: -; J: TRBJ2-3; DNA: TGCGCCAGCAGCCATTCCGGGACTAGCGGGGGTCGAATGGAAGATACGCAGTATTTT; CDR3: CASSHSGTSGGRMEDTQYF
D: TRBD1; V: TRBV19; size: few; J: TRBJ1-1; DNA: TGTGCCAGTAGGTTCCAGGGGGCAAATGCTGAAGCTTTCTTT; CDR3: CASRFQGANAEAFF
D: TRBD2; V: TRBV27; size: -; J: TRBJ2-1; DNA: TGTGCCAGCAGGGTCGGTGCTAGCGGTGACGATGAGCAGTTCTTC; CDR3: CASRVGASGDDEQFF
D: -; V: TRBV2; size: -; J: TRBJ1-5; DNA: TGTGCCAGCAAGAGGGCCGTAGCTGGTAATCAGCCCCAGCATTTT; CDR3: CASKRAVAGNQPQHF
D: TRBD1; V: TRBV9; size: -; J: TRBJ2-3; DNA: TGTGCCAGCAGCGTATGGACAGGGGGCTCCCCCACAGATACGCAGTATTTT; CDR3: CASSVWTGGSPTDTQYF
D: TRBD2; V: TRBV7-8; size: -; J: TRBJ2-5; DNA: TGTGCCAGCAGCCTACTTACTAGCGGGGGGTTCCAAGAGACCCAGTACTTC; CDR3: CASSLLTSGGFQETQYF
D: -; V: TRBV12-2; size: -; J: TRBJ2-2; DNA: TGTGCAAGTCGCTTAGTCCTCGACAGGGAGCTGTTTTTT; CDR3: CASRLVLDRELFF
D: -; V: TRBV27; size: -; J: TRBJ1-6; DNA: TGTGCCAGCAGTCGTGGGCTCTCCTATAATTCACCCCTCCACTTT; CDR3: CASSRGLSYNSPLHF
D: TRBD1; V: TRBV13; size: -; J: TRBJ2-3; DNA: TGTGCCAGCAGTCGTGCTGTAGGGGGCGCGAGCACAGATACGCAGTATTTT; CDR3: CASSRAVGGASTDTQYF
D: TRBD2; V: TRBV10-3; size: -; J: TRBJ2-5; DNA: TGTGCCATCAGTGAGTCCCCAACAGGACTAGCGGGGAACCAAGAGACCCAGTACTTC; CDR3: CAISESPTGLAGNQETQYF
D: TRBD2; V: TRBV13; size: -; J: TRBJ2-5; DNA: TGTGCCAGCAGCCTGGGACTCAAGCGGGGGGCCAGTTTACAACAAGAGACCCAGTACTTC; CDR3: CASSLGLKRGASLQQETQYF
D: TRBD2; V: TRBV5-1; size: -; J: TRBJ2-6; DNA: TGCGCCAGCAGCATCCGGGAGGCCGGGGCCCTATCTGGGGCCAACGTCCTGACTTTC; CDR3: CASSIREAGALSGANVLTF
D: -; V: TRBV6-1; size: -; J: TRBJ1-6; DNA: TGTGCCAGCAGTGAATATCCTCCCCTCCACTTT; CDR3: CASSEYPPLHF
D: -; V: TRBV5-4; size: -; J: TRBJ2-7; DNA: TGTGCCAGCAGCCGAGGCCCCTACGAGCAGTACTTC; CDR3: CASSRGPYEQYF
D: TRBD1; V: TRBV7-8; size: -; J: TRBJ1-6; DNA: TGTGCCAGCAGCTCGACCCGGGACAGCAATTCACCCCTCCACTTT; CDR3: CASSSTRDSNSPLHF
D: -; V: TRBV5-4; size: -; J: TRBJ2-6; DNA: TGTGCGACCAGCCGGGGGTCTGGGGCCAACGTCCTGACTTTC; CDR3: CATSRGSGANVLTF
D: -; V: TRBV14; size: -; J: TRBJ2-5; DNA: TGTGCCAGCAGCCCCATATTTAGTGAGACCCAGTACTTC; CDR3: CASSPIFSETQYF
D: -; V: TRBV7-2; size: few; J: TRBJ2-7; DNA: TGTGCCAGCAGCCTCCGAGGGTACGAGCAGTACTTC; CDR3: CASSLRGYEQYF
D: -; V: TRBV4-3; size: -; J: TRBJ2-7; DNA: TGCGCCAGCAGCCAAGATGTGCGGTTACGAGAGCAGTACTTC; CDR3: CASSQDVRLREQYF
D: TRBD2; V: TRBV5-4; size: -; J: TRBJ2-1; DNA: TGTGCCAGCAGTCTCACGGGGGGGGACAATGAGCAGTTCTTC; CDR3: CASSLTGGDNEQFF
D: TRBD1; V: TRBV19; size: -; J: TRBJ1-3; DNA: TGTGCCAGTAGTATAAGAAGACAGGGAGGAAACACCATATATTTT; CDR3: CASSIRRQGGNTIYF
D: TRBD2; V: TRBV10-3; size: -; J: TRBJ2-5; DNA: TGTGCCATATGGGGCGGGGGGCCTCAAGAGACCCAGTACTTC; CDR3: CAIWGGGPQETQYF
D: TRBD1; V: TRBV5-1; size: -; J: TRBJ2-1; DNA: TGCGCCAGCAGCCCGCGGGACAGGGCCTACAATGAGCAGTTCTTC; CDR3: CASSPRDRAYNEQFF
D: -; V: TRBV2; size: -; J: TRBJ1-5; DNA: TGTGCCAGCAGTGGGGAGGGAAATCAGCCCCAGCATTTT; CDR3: CASSGEGNQPQHF
D: -; V: TRBV11-2; size: -; J: TRBJ2-1; DNA: TGTGCCAGCAGCCCGACAAGACGGTACAATGAGCAGTTCTTC; CDR3: CASSPTRRYNEQFF
D: TRBD1; V: TRBV7-9; size: few; J: TRBJ1-2; DNA: TGTGCCAGCAGCTTAGCGACAGGGAGCGGAGCCTACACCTTC; CDR3: CASSLATGSGAYTF
D: TRBD1; V: TRBV25-1; size: -; J: TRBJ1-2; DNA: TGTGCCAGCACCTGGACAGGGGTTGACTACACCTTC; CDR3: CASTWTGVDYTF
D: TRBD2; V: TRBV7-9; size: -; J: TRBJ2-5; DNA: TGTGCCAGCAGCACCATAACCGGGACTAACCAAGAGACCCAGTACTTC; CDR3: CASSTITGTNQETQYF
D: TRBD1; V: TRBV19; size: -; J: TRBJ2-1; DNA: TGTGCCAGTACCCAAACAGGGGCGGATGAGCAGTTCTTC; CDR3: CASTQTGADEQFF